Many counts were recorded for the clone carrying this T cell receptor beta chain. What it binds is unknown. Arm-PCR with iRepertoire HTBI primers amplified the CDR3 regions for these TCR beta libraries. TCRdb recomputed calls from the multiplex PCR reads with MiXCR, one row per CDR3 protein. The repertoire has around 500,000 distinct CDR3 sequences, roughly 20% of them found once; the top ten carry about 8.3%. Specified time point: persistent/refractory GD, antithyroid drugs over 5 years with positive TRAb. PBMC RNA served as the TCR library source. It was by American Thyroid Association guidelines that Graves' disease was diagnosed. The data belong to a study of regulatory T cells in long-lasting Graves disease. About the research overall: Disease was considered persistent Graves' disease after over 5 years of antithyroid drugs (with positive TSH receptor antibodies). Study-level results: Persistent Graves' patients showed reduced TCR diversity versus newly diagnosed patients.

The sequencing used peripheral blood mononuclear cells (PBMCs), collected when the disease was refractory, from a patient treated with antithyroid drugs. The sequence was obtained from a female donor with Graves disease.

DNA of the CDR3: TGCGCCAGCAGCTACACAACAGGGGGCAGGAACACTGAAGCTTTCTTT. Translation gives CASSYTTGGRNTEAFF. The V and J genes are TRBV5-1 and TRBJ1-1, with 9 bases fitting TRBD1. Germline CDR1 SGHRS, CDR2 YFSETQ. The J segment lost 1 base and the V segment lost 3 bases, leaving 7 bases of the junction unmatched. There are 16 residues in the CDR3.